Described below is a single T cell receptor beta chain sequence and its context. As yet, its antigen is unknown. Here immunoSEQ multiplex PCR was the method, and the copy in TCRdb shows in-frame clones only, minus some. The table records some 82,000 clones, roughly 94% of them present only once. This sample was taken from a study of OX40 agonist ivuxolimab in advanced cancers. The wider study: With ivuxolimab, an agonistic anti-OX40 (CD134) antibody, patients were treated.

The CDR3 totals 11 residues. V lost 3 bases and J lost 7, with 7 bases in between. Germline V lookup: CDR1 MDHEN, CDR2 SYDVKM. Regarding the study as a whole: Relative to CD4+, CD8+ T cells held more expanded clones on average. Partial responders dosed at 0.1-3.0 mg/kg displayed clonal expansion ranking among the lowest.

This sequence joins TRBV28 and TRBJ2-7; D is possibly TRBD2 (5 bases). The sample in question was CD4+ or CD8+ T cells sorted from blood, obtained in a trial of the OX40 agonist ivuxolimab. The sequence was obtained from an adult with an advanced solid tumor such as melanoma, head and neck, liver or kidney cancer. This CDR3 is CASSFPGEQYF. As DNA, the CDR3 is TGTGCCAGCAGTTTTCCGGGAGAGCAGTACTTC.